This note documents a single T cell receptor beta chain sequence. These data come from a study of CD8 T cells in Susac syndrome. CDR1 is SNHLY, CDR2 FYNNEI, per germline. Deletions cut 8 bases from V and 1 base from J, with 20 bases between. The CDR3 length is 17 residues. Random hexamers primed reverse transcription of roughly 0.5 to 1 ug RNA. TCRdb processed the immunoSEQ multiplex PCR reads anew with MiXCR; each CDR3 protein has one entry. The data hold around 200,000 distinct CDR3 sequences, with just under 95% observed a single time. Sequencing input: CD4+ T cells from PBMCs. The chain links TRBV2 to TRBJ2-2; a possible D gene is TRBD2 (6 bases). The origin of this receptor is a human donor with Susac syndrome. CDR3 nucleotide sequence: TGTGCCAGCTACGGTGGAACCGGGACTGGGAACACCGGGGAGCTGTTTTTT. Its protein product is CASYGGTGTGNTGELFF.